This T cell receptor beta chain was sequenced in a study of CD8 T cells in Susac syndrome. Study context: The Susac syndrome patients that were sequenced included more than 5 with active disease and under ten in remission.

It was negative isolation that provided the CD8+ and CD4+ T cells, whereas TEMRA cells were enriched by FACS. RNA amounts of about 0.5 to 1 ug underwent reverse transcription with random hexamers. Coverage of TCR beta CDR3 amplification by immunoSEQ multiplex PCR extended to 54 Vbeta and 13 Jbeta. TCRdb reprocessed the immunoSEQ multiplex PCR reads via MiXCR and lists one record per CDR3 protein. The sample holds roughly 150,000 distinct CDR3 sequences; about 95% are singletons and the top ten take 0.16%. The germline CDR1 and CDR2 sequences are SGHDT and YYEEEE. The CDR3 loop spans 11 amino acids. V was trimmed by 5 bases and J by 5 bases, leaving 8 bases between them.

Sequenced input: CD4+ T cells from PBMCs. This chain joins TRBV5-6 and TRBJ2-7; D remains ambiguous. The clonotype was recovered from a human donor with Susac syndrome. CDR3 DNA sequence: TGTGCCAGCAGGGCTCGGGACGAGCAGTACTTC. Translating gives CASRARDEQYF.